This T cell receptor (beta chain) was recovered during a study of cytomegalovirus exposure and HLA in healthy donors. Study outcomes and limitations: Follow-up analysis seemed to connect common viral pathogens with several of the most significant clusters identified. Most CMV-associated TCR beta chains were later found to appear HLA-restricted. Later genetic work tied a missense DCLRE1C variant to beta-chain V and J trimming.

In the PCR, 60 Vbeta and 13 Jbeta primers were used. Profiling relied on immunoSEQ multiplex PCR, and the TCRdb table lists in-frame clones only, not all of them. Counted here are around 150,000 clones, approximately 60% occurring once; the ten biggest clones make up about 1.5%. The donors gave bone marrow, and they were healthy. V lost 6 bases and J lost 5; bases outside the gene matches: 6. The CDR3 has 13 residues. Germline CDR1 and CDR2: SNHLY and FYNNEI. This clone was detected a few times. Its target is not known. The chain recombines TRBV2 with TRBJ2-5, with 7 nucleotides matching TRBD1. Sample: PBMCs. This receptor was obtained from a human donor in good health. CDR3 nucleotides: TGTGCCAGCAGAGGGACAGTAAGCGAGACCCAGTACTTC. Translation gives CASRGTVSETQYF.